A single sample is the source of the 26 T cell receptor beta chains below, sequenced in a study of Tregs in tolerant kidney transplant recipients. Their antigens remain unidentified. Generated by immunoSEQ multiplex PCR, the TCRdb table keeps only in-frame clones and is missing some. The sample includes around 16,000 clones, more than 60% of them seen just once. Source material: Tregs from blood cultured with allogeneic cells. These receptors originate from a human donor in good health.

The count of this clone is one. V usage is TRBV10-3 and J usage is TRBJ2-7, with TRBD1 matching 10 bases. The germline V gene has CDR1 ENHRY and CDR2 SYGVKD. Unmatched junction bases numbered 7, after V lost 10 bases and J lost 1 base. The CDR3 totals 14 residues. The CDR3 reads CASRDRGRSYEQYF. As DNA, the CDR3 is TGTGCCAGCCGGGACAGGGGACGGTCCTACGAGCAGTACTTC.

This clone was observed a few times. This rearrangement joins TRBV9 to TRBJ1-2; D is possibly TRBD1 (6 bases). Per the germline V gene, CDR1 is SGDLS and CDR2 is YYNGEE. Trimming removed 4 bases at V and 8 bases at J, with 15 bases between. This CDR3 has 13 residues. The CDR3 DNA sequence: TGTGCCAGCAGCTATACAGGGAGGCCGGGCTACACCTTC. It specifies CASSYTGRPGYTF.

The rearrangement uses TRBV29-1 and TRBJ2-3, with 11 bases matching TRBD2. The J segment lost 0 bases and the V segment lost 4 bases, leaving 18 bases of the junction unmatched. CDR3 size: 20 residues. Germline CDR1 SQVTM, CDR2 ANQGSEA. In DNA, the CDR3 is TGCAGCGTTGTATCTTGGGGACTAGCGGTTAGACCATCTAGCACAGATACGCAGTATTTT. Amino acid sequence: CSVVSWGLAVRPSSTDTQYF.

This clone was seen only once. V gene TRBV6-5 combines with J gene TRBJ2-2; D may be TRBD1 (6 bases). Trimming cost V 6 bases and J 4 bases, with 9 bases left between them. The germline V gene has CDR1 MNHEY and CDR2 SVGAGI. The CDR3 length is 13 residues. The CDR3 reads CASRAQGTGELFF. CDR3 bases: TGTGCCAGCAGAGCACAGGGCACCGGGGAGCTGTTTTTT.

The chain recombines TRBV7-3 with TRBJ2-1; maybe TRBD2 (5 bases). V was trimmed by 5 bases and J by 7 bases, leaving 15 bases between them. Germline CDR1 SGHTA, CDR2 FQGTGA. The CDR3 consists of 14 residues. CDR3 sequence (DNA): TGTGCCAGCAGCGCCAGTAATACTAGGAATGAGCAGTTCTTC. Its protein product is CASSASNTRNEQFF.

The rearrangement links TRBV29-1 to TRBJ2-7; 13 bases map to TRBD2. The CDR3 is 16 amino acids. With 6 bases clipped from V and 6 bases from J, the junction kept 14 bases outside the gene matches. Germline V CDR1 and CDR2: SQVTM, ANQGSEA. In DNA, the CDR3 is TGCAGCGTGAGCCCTGCCGGGACTAGCGGGACGGGCGAGCAGTACTTC. It specifies CSVSPAGTSGTGEQYF.

Points on this clone: Other DNA sequences of this sample code for an identical CDR3. This chain links TRBV5-4 with TRBJ2-2; 11 nucleotides match TRBD1. Germline trimming cut 3 bases from V and 6 bases from J; bases unmatched to any gene: 4. Germline CDR1 is SGHNT and CDR2 is YYREEE (reference sequence). The CDR3 loop spans 15 amino acids. The CDR3 DNA sequence: TGTGCCAGCAGCTCCCCGGGACAGGGGGCCGGGGAGCTGTTTTTT. Translation: CASSSPGQGAGELFF.

In its sample, this clone was seen a few times. V gene TRBV11-2 combines with J gene TRBJ1-2; no clear D gene. CDR1 SGHAT and CDR2 FQNNGV come from the germline V gene. This CDR3 is built from 14 residues. The ends were cut back, 5 bases at V and 6 bases at J, with 16 bases in the middle. Written as DNA, the CDR3 is TGTGCCAGCAGCCCGAAAGCGCTGAGCCATGGCTACACCTTC. Encoded protein: CASSPKALSHGYTF.

This clone was found once. J is TRBJ2-1 and V is TRBV28; TRBD1 might be the D (6 bases). Trimming shortened V by 4 bases and J by 4 bases, and 20 bases separated the two germline ends. The CDR3 is 17 residues long. Germline values: CDR1 MDHEN, CDR2 SYDVKM. Here the CDR3 DNA reads TGTGCCAGCAGTTCGATTCAGGGGAGACAGAGTTACAATGAGCAGTTCTTC. Amino acid sequence: CASSSIQGRQSYNEQFF.

This clone was seen a few times. The J gene is TRBJ1-1, the V gene TRBV6-5, with 9 bases identical to TRBD1. The CDR3 runs to 11 residues. The germline V gene has CDR1 MNHEY and CDR2 SVGAGI. With 6 bases clipped from V and 11 bases from J, the junction kept 4 bases outside the gene matches. The CDR3 DNA reads as TGTGCCAGCAGACGGGACAGGGAGGCTTTCTTT. Its translation is CASRRDREAFF.

This clone is a singleton in its sample. The chain uses TRBV5-1 and TRBJ1-1; maybe TRBD1 (6 bases). V was pared by 1 base and J by 0 bases, with 10 bases between. Germline V lookup: CDR1 SGHRS, CDR2 YFSETQ. The CDR3 consists of 15 residues. The CDR3 reads CASSLTGSMNTEAFF. Here the CDR3 DNA reads TGCGCCAGCAGCTTGACAGGGTCCATGAACACTGAAGCTTTCTTT. The variable domain in full, with the rest retrieved from reference TRBV5-1 and TRBJ1-1, is KAGVTQTPRYLIKTRGQQVTLSCSPISGHRSVSWYQQTPGQGLQFLFEYFSETQRNKGNFPGRFSGRQFSNSRSEMNVSTLELGDSALYLCASSLTGSMNTEAFFGQGTRLTVV.

V usage is TRBV18 and J usage is TRBJ1-2; 7 bases map to TRBD1. Trimming at V came to 6 bases and at J to 7 bases, leaving 5 bases not matched to a gene. Germline V gene data show CDR1 as KGHSH and CDR2 as LQKENI. This CDR3 has 12 amino acids. The CDR3 here is CASSYRTGGYTF. Here the CDR3 DNA reads TGTGCCAGCTCTTACCGGACAGGTGGCTACACCTTC.

The chain joins TRBV11-3 to TRBJ2-7, with D unresolved. The CDR3 runs 14 residues. Trimming shortened V by 2 bases and J by 3 bases, and 11 bases separated the two germline ends. Germline V CDR1 and CDR2: SGHNT, YENEEA. CDR3 region: CASSLSGNYYEQYF. The CDR3 nucleotides read TGTGCCAGCAGCTTATCTGGGAACTACTACGAGCAGTACTTC.

This clone was found a few times. The chain links TRBV6-6 to TRBJ1-5; unclear D gene. Trimming shortened V by 4 bases and J by 5 bases, and 15 bases separated the two germline ends. This CDR3 is 15 amino acids long. CDR1 and CDR2 from the germline V gene are MNHNY and SVGAGI (reference sequence). The CDR3 region has the DNA TGTGCCAGCAGTTTCGTGGGAGTGGGCTATCAGCCCCAGCATTTT. Translating it yields CASSFVGVGYQPQHF.

The rearrangement links TRBV6-6 to TRBJ1-6, with 9 bases fitting TRBD1. The junction had 10 bases not matched to a gene; V was cut back by 6 bases and J by 7 bases. Germline values: CDR1 MNHNY, CDR2 SVGAGI (reference sequence). The CDR3 has 16 residues. As DNA, the CDR3 is TGTGCCAGCAGGGGCCCCGGGACAGGGAACAATTCACCCCTCCACTTT. Translation gives CASRGPGTGNNSPLHF.

This rearrangement joins TRBV4-2 to TRBJ2-5; tentatively, D is TRBD2 (5 bases). V lost 5 bases and J 1 base, leaving 11 bases between the germline ends. Germline CDR1 is LGHNA and CDR2 is YNFKEQ. CDR3 length: 14 residues. In DNA form, the CDR3 reads TGTGCCAGCAGCTCTCCGGGGATCCAAGAGACCCAGTACTTC. This sequence encodes CASSSPGIQETQYF.

The CDR3 loop reads CASSYPDGVETQYF. The CDR3 DNA is TGTGCCAGCAGCTATCCGGACGGGGTAGAGACCCAGTACTTC. This chain joins TRBV5-6 and TRBJ2-5, with D possibly matching TRBD2 (5 bases). This CDR3 comprises 14 residues. Trimming pared 3 bases from V and 4 bases from J, leaving 13 bases between. Germline CDR1 is SGHDT and CDR2 is YYEEEE.

This clone is judged medium-sized (0.01 to 0.1%). The chain employs TRBV28 and TRBJ2-7; D gene unclear. This CDR3 has 13 amino acids. Trimming left V 5 bases short and J 0 bases short, with 8 bases between. Germline-derived CDR1 and CDR2 are MDHEN and SYDVKM. The CDR3 loop reads CASSPRYSYEQYF. The CDR3 region has the DNA TGTGCCAGCAGTCCACGATACTCCTACGAGCAGTACTTC.

This chain uses TRBV27 with TRBJ2-7; 8 nucleotides agree with TRBD1. From germline, CDR1 is MNHEY and CDR2 SMNVEV (reference sequence). Trimming took 7 bases from V and 6 from J; bases not matched to a gene: 11. This CDR3 has 14 amino acids. The CDR3 region has the DNA TGTGCCAGCACCCCGAAGCAGGGGGCGATCGAGCAGTACTTC. This encodes CASTPKQGAIEQYF.

By share, this clone ranks as medium-sized. This chain uses TRBV28 with TRBJ2-5; TRBD1 matches at 8 bases. CDR1 is MDHEN, CDR2 SYDVKM, per germline. The CDR3 loop spans 14 amino acids. The junction had 12 bases not matched to a gene; V was cut back by 10 bases and J by 5 bases. CDR3 amino acids: CAIQSGGGRETQYF. The CDR3 DNA is TGTGCCATACAATCAGGGGGCGGTCGGGAGACCCAGTACTTC. Full variable domain (outside the CDR3, taken from reference TRBV28 and TRBJ2-5): DVKVTQSSRYLVKRTGEKVFLECVQDMDHENMFWYRQDPGLGLRLIYFSYDVKMKEKGDIPEGYSVSREKKERFSLILESASTNQTSMYLCAIQSGGGRETQYFGPGTRLLVL.

CDR3 in amino acids: CASSPTGDGGYTF. The CDR3 DNA reads as TGTGCCAGCAGCCCGACAGGGGACGGTGGCTACACCTTC. The V gene is TRBV7-3, the J gene TRBJ1-2; 8 bases align to TRBD1. This CDR3 is built from 13 residues. Looked up from germline, CDR1 is SGHTA and CDR2 is FQGTGA. V shed 5 bases and J 7 bases; nucleotides not matched to a gene: 6. Full variable domain (outside the CDR3, taken from reference TRBV7-3 and TRBJ1-2): GAGVSQTPSNKVTEKGKYVELRCDPISGHTALYWYRQSLGQGPEFLIYFQGTGAADDSGLPNDRFFAVRPEGSVSTLKIQRTERGDSAVYLCASSPTGDGGYTFGSGTRLTVV.

The chain uses TRBV7-2 and TRBJ2-7; unclear D gene. This CDR3 is 15 amino acids long. The ends were cut back, 0 bases at V and 2 bases at J, with 11 bases in the middle. Germline V lookup: CDR1 SGHTA, CDR2 FQGNSA. CDR3 nucleotides: TGTGCCAGCAGCTTAGCGCGGACGGCCACCTACGAGCAGTACTTC. Translated: CASSLARTATYEQYF.

This chain links TRBV6-1 with TRBJ1-2; possibly TRBD1 for D (5 bases). The CDR3 totals 14 residues. Trimming stripped 7 bases from V and 5 bases from J, with 17 bases between. Germline CDR1 is MNHNS and CDR2 is SASEGT. The CDR3 spells CASNQAGDWYGYTF. The CDR3 DNA reads as TGTGCCAGCAACCAGGCGGGGGATTGGTATGGCTACACCTTC.

CDR3 sequence (DNA): TGTGCCAGTACCCCCGGGGGTTCGGGCCAGCCCCAGCATTTT. Translation: CASTPGGSGQPQHF. The J gene is TRBJ1-5, the V gene TRBV19, with D perhaps matching TRBD1 (5 bases). The length of the CDR3 is 14 residues. The germline V gene encodes CDR1 LNHDA and CDR2 SQIVND (reference sequence). V gave up 7 bases and J gave up 7 bases, with 17 bases separating them.

The DNA for the CDR3 is TGTGCCAGCAGCTTACTTAACACGGGCGCTGAAGCTTTCTTT. It translates to CASSLLNTGAEAFF. V is TRBV7-2 and J is TRBJ1-1, with D uncertain. V was clipped by 2 bases and J by 6 bases, with 13 bases between them. The germline CDR1 and CDR2 sequences are SGHTA and FQGNSA. The CDR3 extends over 14 amino acids.

The chain uses TRBV27 and TRBJ1-5; no reliable D call. Trimming cost V 8 bases and J 0 bases, with 14 bases left between them. From germline, CDR1 is MNHEY and CDR2 SMNVEV (reference sequence). The CDR3 consists of 15 residues. DNA for the CDR3: TGTGCCAGCTCCCGGGTAGGAATTAGCAATCAGCCCCAGCATTTT. Translated: CASSRVGISNQPQHF.